These T cell receptor beta chains were read from a single sample in a study of vaccination and CD4 T cells after COVID-19. These receptors' antigens are unknown. A single record per CDR3 protein comes from TCRdb applying MiXCR to the PCR reads. The repertoire holds 4,200 or so distinct CDR3 sequences, around 65% seen once, with about 27% in the top ten. Sequenced material: CD4+ T cells from blood, cultured in vitro. All receptors come from a human donor who had recovered from COVID-19. The CDR3 runs from the conserved cysteine through the conserved F or W. The D gene is left open where the match is weak. Some rows mark clone size as missing; the rest say once, few, many or name a class of expanded clone.

TRBJ2-5	13	NA	NA	TRBV27	CASSRATQETQYF	TGTGCCAGCAGTCGGGCTACTCAAGAGACCCAGTACTTC
TRBJ1-5	15	NA	NA	TRBV28	CASSWGQSINQPQHF	TGTGCCAGCAGTTGGGGTCAATCGATCAATCAGCCCCAGCATTTT
TRBJ1-2	16	TRBD1	NA	TRBV28	CASSFPGQGPISGYTF	TGTGCCAGCAGTTTCCCTGGACAGGGCCCAATCAGTGGCTACACCTTC
TRBJ2-7	14	NA	once	TRBV20-1	CSAPLAGKSYEQYF	TGCAGTGCCCCCCTGGCAGGGAAGTCCTACGAGCAGTACTTC
TRBJ1-1	13	TRBD1	NA	TRBV28	CASNIQGYTEAFF	TGTGCCAGCAATATACAGGGGTACACTGAAGCTTTCTTT
TRBJ1-1	14	NA	medium-sized	TRBV5-4	CASSLGRINTEAFF	TGTGCCAGCAGCTTGGGGCGGATCAACACTGAAGCTTTCTTT
TRBJ1-5	15	NA	NA	TRBV20-1	CSARDGATANQPQHF	TGCAGTGCTAGAGATGGTGCAACGGCGAATCAGCCCCAGCATTTT
TRBJ1-2	16	TRBD1	NA	TRBV6-1	CASSSLRGFNDYGYTF	TGTGCCAGCAGCTCTCTCAGGGGGTTCAATGACTATGGCTACACCTTC
TRBJ1-6	15	NA	NA	TRBV11-3	CASSFGGGDNSPLHF	TGTGCCAGCAGCTTCGGTGGGGGGGATAATTCACCCCTCCACTTT
TRBJ1-1	15	NA	NA	TRBV6-1	CASRAVFGGNTEAFF	TGTGCCAGCAGAGCGGTTTTTGGAGGGAACACTGAAGCTTTCTTT
TRBJ1-2	14	TRBD1	NA	TRBV7-9	CASSKMEGAGGYTF	TGTGCCAGCAGCAAGATGGAGGGGGCGGGCGGCTACACCTTC
TRBJ1-2	14	NA	NA	TRBV18	CASSLQGQHYGYTF	TGTGCCAGCTCCCTCCAGGGGCAGCACTATGGCTACACCTTC
TRBJ2-7	14	NA	NA	TRBV6-1	CASSPGLSAYEQYF	TGTGCCAGCTCACCGGGGTTGTCGGCCTACGAGCAGTACTTC
TRBJ2-7	15	TRBD1	NA	TRBV10-3	CAISGGDRVNYEQYF	TGTGCCATCAGTGGTGGGGACAGGGTCAACTACGAGCAGTACTTC
TRBJ2-7	15	TRBD1	NA	TRBV6-1	CASRDDRGGPYEQYF	TGTGCCAGCAGAGACGACAGGGGAGGACCCTACGAGCAGTACTTC
TRBJ2-7	14	TRBD2	NA	TRBV2	CASCLAGVSYEQYF	TGTGCCAGCTGTCTAGCGGGGGTGAGCTACGAGCAGTACTTC
TRBJ1-6	16	NA	NA	TRBV7-2	CASSLVGRTGNSPLHF	TGTGCCAGCAGCTTAGTGGGCAGGACGGGGAATTCACCCCTCCACTTT
TRBJ1-6	17	TRBD1	NA	TRBV4-1	CASSQTDRGAYNSPLHF	TGCGCCAGCAGCCAAACGGACAGGGGGGCGTATAATTCACCCCTCCACTTT
TRBJ1-2	13	NA	NA	TRBV18	CASSLGEQGRYTF	TGTGCCAGCTCCCTGGGAGAGCAGGGTCGCTACACCTTC
TRBJ2-5	13	NA	NA	TRBV5-1	CASSLATGETQYF	TGCGCCAGCAGCTTGGCCACGGGGGAGACCCAGTACTTC
TRBJ2-7	15	NA	NA	TRBV7-3	CASSPDGLGPYEQYF	TGTGCCAGCAGCCCCGACGGGTTGGGTCCCTACGAGCAGTACTTC
TRBJ2-6	16	NA	NA	TRBV15	CATSRDRASGANVLTF	TGTGCCACCAGCAGGGACCGGGCCTCTGGGGCCAACGTCCTGACTTTC
TRBJ1-6	14	NA	medium-sized	TRBV10-3	CAISESTGISPLHF	TGTGCCATCAGTGAGTCGACGGGTATCTCACCCCTCCACTTT
TRBJ2-7	13	NA	NA	TRBV20-1	CSARSPNSYEQYF	TGCAGTGCTAGGAGCCCGAACTCCTACGAGCAGTACTTC
TRBJ2-1	15	NA	NA	TRBV7-2	CASSLEYSRLGEQFF	TGTGCCAGCAGCTTAGAGTACAGTAGGTTAGGTGAGCAGTTCTTC
TRBJ2-7	14	NA	NA	TRBV6-1	CASSRLGTDYEQYF	TGTGCCAGCAGCAGACTAGGAACGGACTACGAGCAGTACTTC
TRBJ1-1	14	NA	NA	TRBV6-1	CASSDRPMNTEAFF	TGTGCCAGCAGCGACAGGCCGATGAACACTGAAGCTTTCTTT
TRBJ1-6	15	NA	few	TRBV20-1	CSALQTENLNSPLHF	TGCAGTGCCCTCCAGACAGAGAACCTTAATTCACCCCTCCACTTT
TRBJ1-1	16	TRBD1	few	TRBV6-5	CASSYGRRQGGTEAFF	TGTGCCAGCAGTTACGGTAGGAGACAGGGAGGAACTGAAGCTTTCTTT
TRBJ1-2	14	NA	NA	TRBV5-5	CASSLDSPLYGYTF	TGTGCCAGCAGCTTGGACAGTCCACTCTATGGCTACACCTTC
TRBJ1-1	13	NA	NA	TRBV7-9	CASTPSGGTEAFF	TGTGCCAGCACCCCATCGGGTGGCACTGAAGCTTTCTTT
TRBJ1-2	15	TRBD1	NA	TRBV5-1	CASSLNAGGNYGYTF	TGCGCCAGCAGCTTGAACGCAGGGGGTAACTATGGCTACACCTTC
TRBJ1-6	15	NA	few	TRBV7-8	CASSLTRDRNSPLHF	TGTGCCAGCAGCTTAACCCGGGACCGGAATTCACCCCTCCACTTT
TRBJ2-3	13	NA	NA	TRBV10-3	CAISEGSTDTQYF	TGTGCCATCAGTGAAGGTAGCACAGATACGCAGTATTTT
TRBJ1-1	12	NA	NA	TRBV20-1	CSAIDSLTEAFF	TGCAGTGCTATAGACAGTCTCACTGAAGCTTTCTTT
TRBJ1-2	12	NA	few	TRBV20-1	CSAGGGRYGYTF	TGCAGTGCAGGAGGGGGACGATATGGCTACACCTTC
TRBJ1-6	14	TRBD1	NA	TRBV20-1	CSAPGQGFSSPLHF	TGCAGTGCTCCCGGACAGGGCTTCTCTTCACCCCTCCACTTT
TRBJ1-5	15	NA	NA	TRBV6-1	CASTPTATSNQPQHF	TGTGCCAGCACCCCGACAGCTACTAGCAATCAGCCCCAGCATTTT
TRBJ1-1	14	TRBD1	NA	TRBV11-1	CASSPDRGRSEAFF	TGTGCCAGCAGCCCGGACAGGGGGCGTTCTGAAGCTTTCTTT
TRBJ1-2	14	NA	few	TRBV10-3	CAISLGQSAYGYTF	TGTGCCATCAGCCTGGGACAATCCGCCTATGGCTACACCTTC
TRBJ2-1	13	TRBD2	NA	TRBV11-2	CASSLTSPRVQFF	TGTGCCAGCAGCTTGACTAGCCCCCGCGTGCAGTTCTTC
TRBJ2-1	15	TRBD2	NA	TRBV6-1	CASRWTSGGRNEQFF	TGTGCCAGCAGGTGGACTAGCGGGGGGCGTAATGAGCAGTTCTTC
TRBJ1-1	14	NA	NA	TRBV5-4	CASSSLGGDTEAFF	TGTGCCAGCAGCTCCCTCGGGGGGGACACTGAAGCTTTCTTT
TRBJ1-2	13	NA	NA	TRBV20-1	CSARPTGTWGYTF	TGCAGTGCTAGACCGACAGGAACTTGGGGCTACACCTTC
TRBJ2-1	15	NA	few	TRBV10-3	CAISDNTLAYNEQFF	TGTGCCATCAGTGATAACACCCTGGCCTACAATGAGCAGTTCTTC
TRBJ2-7	12	NA	few	TRBV5-6	CASSFNSDEQYF	TGTGCCAGCAGCTTTAACTCGGACGAGCAGTACTTC
TRBJ1-5	12	NA	large	TRBV6-1	CASSRAGQPQHF	TGTGCCAGCAGTCGAGCTGGTCAGCCCCAGCATTTT
TRBJ1-2	16	TRBD1	NA	TRBV4-1	CASSQMTQGQNYGYTF	TGCGCCAGCAGCCAGATGACCCAGGGACAGAACTATGGCTACACCTTC
TRBJ1-5	11	NA	NA	TRBV6-1	CASSGGRSQHF	TGTGCCAGCAGTGGAGGGCGGTCCCAGCATTTT
TRBJ1-2	12	NA	medium-sized	TRBV29-1	CSVEGTNYGYTF	TGCAGCGTTGAGGGGACTAACTATGGCTACACCTTC
TRBJ1-6	15	NA	NA	TRBV6-1	CASSEHWGAISPLHF	TGTGCCAGCAGTGAACATTGGGGCGCGATCTCACCCCTCCACTTT
TRBJ1-2	11	NA	few	TRBV20-1	CSARGEGRYTF	TGCAGTGCTAGAGGGGAGGGGCGCTACACCTTC
TRBJ1-5	13	NA	NA	TRBV18	CASSIDRDQPQHF	TGTGCCAGCTCAATAGACAGAGATCAGCCCCAGCATTTT
TRBJ2-7	15	NA	few	TRBV10-3	CAISGGDQRSYEQYF	TGTGCCATCAGTGGGGGTGACCAGAGGTCCTACGAGCAGTACTTC
TRBJ1-2	13	NA	NA	TRBV20-1	CSAGGRFNYGYTF	TGCAGTGCAGGGGGGAGATTTAACTATGGCTACACCTTC
TRBJ2-7	16	NA	NA	TRBV7-9	CASSKYSATTVYEQYF	TGTGCCAGCAGCAAATATAGCGCGACCACAGTCTACGAGCAGTACTTC
TRBJ1-1	11	NA	NA	TRBV7-3	CASSLSTEAFF	TGTGCCAGCAGCTTAAGCACTGAAGCTTTCTTT